This T cell receptor (beta chain) was observed in a study of blood T cell repertoires in COVID-19. For the study at large: There were acute and convalescent COVID-19 samples, and they came from the United States, Italy and Spain. PBMCs, B-cell-depleted T cells, or T cells provided the cDNA or gDNA that made up the material.

The CDR3 has 12 residues. Germline values: CDR1 SQVTM, CDR2 ANQGSEA. Trimming removed 3 bases from V and 7 bases from J, with 13 bases in between. Clones were read by immunoSEQ multiplex PCR, and TCRdb kept only the in-frame ones, dropping some. The sample contains about 170,000 clones, roughly 91% of which appear only once. Material: peripheral blood. V and J are TRBV29-1 and TRBJ2-7, with D perhaps matching TRBD2 (5 bases). This clonotype was obtained from a man aged 18 to 35 with COVID-19, enrolled during active disease. The CDR3 here is CSVESGNGEQYF. CDR3 DNA: TGCAGCGTTGAGTCGGGGAATGGGGAGCAGTACTTC.